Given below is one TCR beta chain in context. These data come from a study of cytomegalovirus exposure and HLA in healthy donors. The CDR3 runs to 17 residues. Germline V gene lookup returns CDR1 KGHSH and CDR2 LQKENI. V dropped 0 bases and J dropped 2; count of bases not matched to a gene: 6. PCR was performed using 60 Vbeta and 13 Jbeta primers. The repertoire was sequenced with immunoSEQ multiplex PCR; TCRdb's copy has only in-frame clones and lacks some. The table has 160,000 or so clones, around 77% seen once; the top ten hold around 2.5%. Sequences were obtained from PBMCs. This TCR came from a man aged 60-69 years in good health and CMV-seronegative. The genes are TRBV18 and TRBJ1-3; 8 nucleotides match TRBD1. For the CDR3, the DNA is TGTGCCAGCTCACCACCGGTGGGACAGGAGGCTGGAAACACCATATATTTT. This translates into CASSPPVGQEAGNTIYF.